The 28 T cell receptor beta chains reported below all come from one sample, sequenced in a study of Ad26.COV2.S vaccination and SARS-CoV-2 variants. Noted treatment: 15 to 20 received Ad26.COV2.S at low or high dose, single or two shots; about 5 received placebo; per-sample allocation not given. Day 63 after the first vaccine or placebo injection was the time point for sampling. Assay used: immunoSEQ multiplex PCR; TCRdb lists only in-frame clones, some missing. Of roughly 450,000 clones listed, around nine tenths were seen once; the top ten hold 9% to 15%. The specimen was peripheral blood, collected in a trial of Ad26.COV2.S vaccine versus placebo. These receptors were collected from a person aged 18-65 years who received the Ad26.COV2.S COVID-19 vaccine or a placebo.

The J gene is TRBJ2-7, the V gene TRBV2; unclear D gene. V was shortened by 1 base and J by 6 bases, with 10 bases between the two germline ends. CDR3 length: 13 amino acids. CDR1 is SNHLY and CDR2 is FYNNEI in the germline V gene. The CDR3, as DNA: TGTGCCAGCAGTGAAGAGCTGGCAGGCGAGCAGTACTTC. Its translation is CASSEELAGEQYF.

CDR3: CASSYSRAGPDTQYF. For the CDR3, the DNA is TGTGCCAGCAGTTACTCCCGGGCGGGCCCAGATACGCAGTATTTT. The chain is built from TRBV6-5 and TRBJ2-3; possible D gene TRBD2, 5 bases. The CDR3 covers 15 residues. Trimming cost V 0 bases and J 4 bases, with 11 bases left between them. Germline assignment: CDR1 MNHEY and CDR2 SVGAGI.

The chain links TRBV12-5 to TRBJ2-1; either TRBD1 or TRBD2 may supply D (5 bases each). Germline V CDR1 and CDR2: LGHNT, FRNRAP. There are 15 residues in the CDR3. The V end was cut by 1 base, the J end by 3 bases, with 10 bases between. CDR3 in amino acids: CASGLGPGLYNEQFF. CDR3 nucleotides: TGTGCTAGTGGTTTGGGCCCGGGGCTCTACAATGAGCAGTTCTTC.

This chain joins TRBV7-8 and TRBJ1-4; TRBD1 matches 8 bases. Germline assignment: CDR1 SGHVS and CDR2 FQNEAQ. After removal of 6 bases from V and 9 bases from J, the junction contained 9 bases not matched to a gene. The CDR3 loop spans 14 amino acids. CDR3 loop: CASRKGRGPQKLFF. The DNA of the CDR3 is TGTGCCAGCAGGAAGGGCAGGGGGCCTCAAAAACTGTTTTTT.

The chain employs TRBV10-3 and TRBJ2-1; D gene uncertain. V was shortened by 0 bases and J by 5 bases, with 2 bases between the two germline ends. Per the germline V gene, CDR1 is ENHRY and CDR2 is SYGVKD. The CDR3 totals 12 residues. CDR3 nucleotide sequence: TGTGCCATCAGTGAGTCAAACAATGAGCAGTTCTTC. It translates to CAISESNNEQFF.

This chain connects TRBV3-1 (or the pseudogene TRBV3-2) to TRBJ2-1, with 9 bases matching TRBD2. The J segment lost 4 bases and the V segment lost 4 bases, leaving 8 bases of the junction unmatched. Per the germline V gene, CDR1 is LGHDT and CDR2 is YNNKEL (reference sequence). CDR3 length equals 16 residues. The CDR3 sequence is CASSRLETSGYNEQFF. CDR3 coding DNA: TGTGCCAGCAGCCGGTTGGAGACTAGCGGTTACAATGAGCAGTTCTTC.

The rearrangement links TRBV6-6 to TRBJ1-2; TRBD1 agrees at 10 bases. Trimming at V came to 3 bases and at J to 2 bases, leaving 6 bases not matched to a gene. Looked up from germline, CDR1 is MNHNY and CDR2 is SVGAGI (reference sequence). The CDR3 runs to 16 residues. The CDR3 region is CASSYRGGQGNYGYTF. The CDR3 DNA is TGTGCCAGCAGTTATCGGGGGGGACAGGGGAACTATGGCTACACCTTC.

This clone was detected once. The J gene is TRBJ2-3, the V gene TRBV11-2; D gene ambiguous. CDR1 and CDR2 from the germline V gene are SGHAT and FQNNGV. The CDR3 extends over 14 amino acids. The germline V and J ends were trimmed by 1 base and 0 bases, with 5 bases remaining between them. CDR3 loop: CASSLGASTDTQYF. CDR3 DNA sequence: TGTGCCAGCAGCTTAGGGGCCAGCACAGATACGCAGTATTTT. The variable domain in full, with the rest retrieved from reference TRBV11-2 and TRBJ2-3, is EAGVAQSPRYKIIEKRQSVAFWCNPISGHATLYWYQQILGQGPKLLIQFQNNGVVDDSQLPKDRFSAERLKGVDSTLKIQPAKLEDSAVYLCASSLGASTDTQYFGPGTRLTVL.

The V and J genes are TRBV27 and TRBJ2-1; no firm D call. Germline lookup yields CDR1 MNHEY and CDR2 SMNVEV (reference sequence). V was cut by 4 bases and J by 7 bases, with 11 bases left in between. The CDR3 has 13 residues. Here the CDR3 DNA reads TGTGCCAGCAGTTCCTCCCCATCTAATGAGCAGTTCTTC. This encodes CASSSSPSNEQFF.

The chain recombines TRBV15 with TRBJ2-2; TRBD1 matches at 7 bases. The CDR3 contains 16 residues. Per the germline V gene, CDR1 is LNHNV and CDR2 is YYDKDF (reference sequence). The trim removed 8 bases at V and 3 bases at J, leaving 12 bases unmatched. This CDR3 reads CATGQMGQWYTGELFF. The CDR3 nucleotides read TGTGCCACCGGACAAATGGGACAGTGGTACACCGGGGAGCTGTTTTTT.

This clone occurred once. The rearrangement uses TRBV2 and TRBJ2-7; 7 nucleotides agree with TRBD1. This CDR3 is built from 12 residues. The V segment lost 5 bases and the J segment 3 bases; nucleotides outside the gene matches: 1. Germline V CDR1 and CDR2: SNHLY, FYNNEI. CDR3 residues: CASSPGGYEQYF. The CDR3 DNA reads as TGTGCCAGCAGTCCAGGGGGCTACGAGCAGTACTTC.

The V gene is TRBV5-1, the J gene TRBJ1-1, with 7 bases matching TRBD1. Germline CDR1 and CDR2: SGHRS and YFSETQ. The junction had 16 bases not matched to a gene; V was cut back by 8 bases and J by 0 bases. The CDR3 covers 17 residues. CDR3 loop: CASYLFPGTAMNTEAFF. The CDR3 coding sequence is TGCGCCAGTTACCTTTTTCCCGGGACAGCAATGAACACTGAAGCTTTCTTT.

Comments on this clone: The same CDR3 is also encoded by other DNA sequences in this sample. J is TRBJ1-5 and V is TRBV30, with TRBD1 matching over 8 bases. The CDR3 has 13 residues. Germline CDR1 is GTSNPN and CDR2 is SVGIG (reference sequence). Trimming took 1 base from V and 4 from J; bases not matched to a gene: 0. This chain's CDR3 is CAWSGQGNQPQHF. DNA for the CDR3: TGTGCCTGGAGTGGACAGGGGAATCAGCCCCAGCATTTT.

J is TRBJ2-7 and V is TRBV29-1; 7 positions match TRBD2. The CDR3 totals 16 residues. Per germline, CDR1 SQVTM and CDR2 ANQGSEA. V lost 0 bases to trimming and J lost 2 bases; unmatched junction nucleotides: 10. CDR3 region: CSVEDKGRGTPYEQYF. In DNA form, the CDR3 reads TGCAGCGTTGAAGATAAGGGGCGGGGGACCCCCTACGAGCAGTACTTC.

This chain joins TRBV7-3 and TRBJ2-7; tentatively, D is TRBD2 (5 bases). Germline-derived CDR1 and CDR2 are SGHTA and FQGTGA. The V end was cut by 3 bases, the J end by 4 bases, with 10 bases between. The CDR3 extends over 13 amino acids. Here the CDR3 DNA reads TGTGCCAGCAGCTTGGGAGTCCGGTACGAGCAGTACTTC. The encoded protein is CASSLGVRYEQYF.

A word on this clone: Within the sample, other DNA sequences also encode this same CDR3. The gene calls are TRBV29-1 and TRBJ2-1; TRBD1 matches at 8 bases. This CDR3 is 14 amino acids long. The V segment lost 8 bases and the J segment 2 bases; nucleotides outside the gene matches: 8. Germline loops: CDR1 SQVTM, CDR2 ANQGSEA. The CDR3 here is CSSPGQGAYNEQFF. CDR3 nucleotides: TGCAGCTCACCTGGACAGGGTGCCTACAATGAGCAGTTCTTC.

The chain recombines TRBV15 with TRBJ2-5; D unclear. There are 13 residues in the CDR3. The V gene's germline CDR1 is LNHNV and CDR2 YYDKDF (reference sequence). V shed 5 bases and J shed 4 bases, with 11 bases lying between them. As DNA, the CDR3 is TGTGCCACCAGCCTCGGATATGGAGAGACCCAGTACTTC. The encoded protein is CATSLGYGETQYF.

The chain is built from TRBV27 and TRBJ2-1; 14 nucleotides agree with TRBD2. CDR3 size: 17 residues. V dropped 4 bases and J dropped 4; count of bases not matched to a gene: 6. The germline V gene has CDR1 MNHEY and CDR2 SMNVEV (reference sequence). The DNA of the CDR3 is TGTGCCAGCAGTTCGGGACTAGCGGGAGTAATTTACAATGAGCAGTTCTTC. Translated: CASSSGLAGVIYNEQFF.

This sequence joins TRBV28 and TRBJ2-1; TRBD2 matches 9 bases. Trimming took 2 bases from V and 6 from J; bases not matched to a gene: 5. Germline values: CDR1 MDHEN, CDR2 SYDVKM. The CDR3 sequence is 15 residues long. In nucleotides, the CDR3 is TGTGCCAGCAGTTTACTTAGCGGGAGCTCCAATGAGCAGTTCTTC. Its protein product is CASSLLSGSSNEQFF.

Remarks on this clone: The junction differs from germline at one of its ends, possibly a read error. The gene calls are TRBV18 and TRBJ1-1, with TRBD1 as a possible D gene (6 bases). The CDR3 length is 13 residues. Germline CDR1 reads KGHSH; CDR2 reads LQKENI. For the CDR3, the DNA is TGTGCCAGCTTACCACCAGGGGTCACTGAAGCTTTCTTT. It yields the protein CASLPPGVTEAFF.

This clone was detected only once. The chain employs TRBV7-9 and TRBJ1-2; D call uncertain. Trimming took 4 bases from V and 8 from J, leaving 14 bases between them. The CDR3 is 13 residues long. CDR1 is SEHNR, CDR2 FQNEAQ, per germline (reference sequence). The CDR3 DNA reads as TGTGCCAGCAGCTCCAGCTACAAGTGGGGCTACACCTTC. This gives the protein CASSSSYKWGYTF.

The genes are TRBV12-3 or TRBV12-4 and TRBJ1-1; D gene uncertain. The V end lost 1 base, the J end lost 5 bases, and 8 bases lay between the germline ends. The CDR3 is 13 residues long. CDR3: CASSLVGRTEAFF. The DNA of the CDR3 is TGTGCCAGCAGTTTAGTGGGGAGGACTGAAGCTTTCTTT.

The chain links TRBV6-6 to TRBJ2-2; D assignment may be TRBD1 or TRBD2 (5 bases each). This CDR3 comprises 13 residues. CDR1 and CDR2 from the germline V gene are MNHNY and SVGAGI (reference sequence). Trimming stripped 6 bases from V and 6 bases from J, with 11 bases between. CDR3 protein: CASSLLGAGELFF. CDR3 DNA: TGTGCCAGCAGCCTACTAGGGGCCGGGGAGCTGTTTTTT.

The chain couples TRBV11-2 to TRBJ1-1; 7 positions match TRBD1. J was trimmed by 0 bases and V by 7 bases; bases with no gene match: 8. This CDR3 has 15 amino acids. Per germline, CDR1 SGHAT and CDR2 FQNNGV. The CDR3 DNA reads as TGTGCCAGCACCAATTCAGGGGGAATGAACACTGAAGCTTTCTTT. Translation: CASTNSGGMNTEAFF.

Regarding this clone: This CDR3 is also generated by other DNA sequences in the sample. CDR3 protein: CASSQQGGTEAFF. The CDR3, as DNA: TGTGCCAGCAGCCAACAGGGGGGCACTGAAGCTTTCTTT. The rearrangement uses TRBV3-1 (or the pseudogene TRBV3-2) and TRBJ1-1, with TRBD1 matching 7 bases. Germline CDR1 is LGHDT and CDR2 is YNNKEL (reference sequence). V trimming: 2 bases; J trimming: 4 bases; junction bases outside the gene matches: 1. The CDR3 runs to 13 residues.

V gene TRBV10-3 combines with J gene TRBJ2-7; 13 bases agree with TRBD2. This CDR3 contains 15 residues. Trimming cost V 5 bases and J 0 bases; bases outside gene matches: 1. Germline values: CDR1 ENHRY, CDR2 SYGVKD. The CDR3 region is CAISRTSGSSYEQYF. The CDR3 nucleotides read TGTGCCATCAGTCGGACTAGCGGGAGCTCCTACGAGCAGTACTTC.

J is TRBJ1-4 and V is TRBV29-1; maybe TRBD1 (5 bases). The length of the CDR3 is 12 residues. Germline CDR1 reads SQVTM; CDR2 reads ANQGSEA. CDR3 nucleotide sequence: TGCAGTTGTGGGGCTGCTAATGAAAAACTGTTTTTT. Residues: CSCGAANEKLFF.

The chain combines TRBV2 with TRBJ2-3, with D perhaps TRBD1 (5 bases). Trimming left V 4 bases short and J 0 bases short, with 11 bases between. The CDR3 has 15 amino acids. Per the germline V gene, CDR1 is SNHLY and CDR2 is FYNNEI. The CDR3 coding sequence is TGTGCCAGCAGTGTTTTGCGACAGAGCACAGATACGCAGTATTTT. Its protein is CASSVLRQSTDTQYF.